The present TCR beta chain was sequenced within a study of blood T cell repertoires in COVID-19 (dated by TCRdb to about 2020). About the investigation overall: Samples from collaborators originated in the United States, Italy and Spain and spanned both the acute and convalescent phases of COVID-19. Nearly every sample came with metadata listing a de-identified subject ID, COVID-19 status, age in years and sex. Samples came from the ongoing ImmuneRACE study (first 160 participants) plus 1,254 subjects from 6 global collaborators. The prospective study material was composed of cDNA or gDNA derived from T cells, B-cell-depleted T cells, or PBMCs. Where available, HLA class I and class II types were taken from metadata supplied by the sample provider and were not determined by assay-based typing. The repertoires were released in a freely available public database meant as a resource for research on the immune response to SARS-CoV-2. The dataset comprised deeply sampled blood TCRbeta repertoires from subjects exposed to, actively infected with, or recovered from COVID-19. Results the study describes overall, beyond this receptor: The quantity of clinical and demographic metadata differed by source and by participant and was supplied without curation.

There are 16 amino acids in the CDR3, from cysteine to phenylalanine inclusive. Left in the record is the CDR3 DNA by itself, 48 bases read in frame from the first base. CDR1 and CDR2, per the germline V gene, are SGHDT and YYEEEE. V loses 0 bases, J loses 6 bases, and the germline ends lie 18 bases apart. TCRbeta CDR3 regions were amplified from genomic DNA by means of the immunoSEQ Assay, a bias-controlled multiplex PCR. For the original study's pipeline: Within the assay, amplification of reference gene primers was used to estimate how many nucleated cells each sample contained. To quantify the absolute abundance of each unique TCRbeta CDR3 rearrangement, sequence reads were collapsed and filtered. Productive Simpson clonality was computed per sample as the square root of Simpson's diversity index over productive rearrangements. Drawn from immuneACCESS, this table holds only the in-frame rearrangements with V and J called that TCRdb kept. Clones are partly lost; checked studies trace under half to an unresolved V gene and leave the rest unexplained. Clonal size and the V and J genes are those of that table, whereas D and trimming came from the DNA. Within this sample are approximately 81,000 clones, with more than 75% of them counted one time only. Roughly 7.3% of the sample is held by the ten biggest clonotypes.

A word on this clone: Its antigen is still unknown. No base quality values were provided; no much bigger clone lies one nucleotide off.

Each collaborating institution followed its own protocols to collect whole blood in K2EDTA tubes. Collaborator samples were shipped for TCRbeta analysis as frozen whole blood, isolated PBMCs, or DNA extracted from either sample type. The sequence derives from a human donor in a cohort sampled during active COVID-19. Sequenced: peripheral blood. The chain is assembled from TRBV5-6 and TRBJ1-1; the D gene is perhaps TRBD1, from 6 matching bases. The sequenced DNA: TGTGCCAGCAGCTTGGCCGGATGGGGAAAGGGGGCTGAAGCTTTCTTT. This gives the protein CASSLAGWGKGAEAFF.